Listed below are T cell receptor beta chains from one sample, sequenced in a study of cytomegalovirus exposure and HLA in healthy donors. Profiling relied on immunoSEQ multiplex PCR, and the TCRdb table lists in-frame clones only, not all of them. The repertoire holds approximately 170,000 clones, roughly 70% seen once, with over 1.2% in the top ten. Sequencing was performed on PBMCs. These receptors were collected from a girl aged 10-17 years in good health and CMV-seronegative. CDR3s include the opening cysteine and the closing phenylalanine or tryptophan. A D gene is named only where the DNA matches it firmly. Part of the rows lack a size; the others show once, few, many or a class for expanded clones.

v_call,j_call,clone_size,d_call,cdr3_aa,cdr3_nt
TRBV4-1,TRBJ1-3,.,.,CASSQDRDLVDTIYF,TGCGCCAGCAGCCAAGACAGGGATCTGGTTGACACCATATATTTT
TRBV4-1,TRBJ1-1,.,TRBD1,CASSQEAQKRTGITEAFF,TGCGCCAGCAGCCAAGAAGCCCAAAAAAGGACAGGGATCACTGAAGCTTTCTTT
TRBV13,TRBJ1-2,once,.,CASSFSGDYGYTF,TGTGCCAGCAGCTTCAGCGGTGACTATGGCTACACCTTC
TRBV7-3,TRBJ2-1,.,TRBD2,CASSLRASGGADYNEQFF,TGTGCCAGCAGCTTAAGGGCTAGCGGGGGTGCTGACTACAATGAGCAGTTCTTC
TRBV7-9,TRBJ2-3,.,.,CASSYVQGTDTQYF,TGTGCCAGCAGCTATGTACAGGGAACAGATACGCAGTATTTT
TRBV4-1,TRBJ2-7,once,.,CASSQDDGYEQYF,TGCGCCAGCAGCCAAGACGACGGGTACGAGCAGTACTTC
TRBV19,TRBJ1-5,few,TRBD1,CASSLGTGYNQPQHF,TGTGCCAGTAGCCTAGGGACAGGGTACAATCAGCCCCAGCATTTT
TRBV29-1,TRBJ1-1,.,.,CSVPATLNTEAFF,TGCAGCGTTCCCGCGACACTGAACACTGAAGCTTTCTTT
TRBV6-5,TRBJ2-1,.,.,CASSLDWNEQFF,TGTGCCAGCAGCCTCGACTGGAATGAGCAGTTCTTC
TRBV19,TRBJ2-5,.,.,CASTARGTVETQYF,TGTGCCAGTACTGCCAGGGGTACGGTGGAGACCCAGTACTTC
TRBV7-2,TRBJ1-6,.,.,CASSLVQGSSYNSPLHF,TGTGCCAGCAGCTTAGTGCAGGGAAGCTCCTATAATTCACCCCTCCACTTT
TRBV9,TRBJ2-3,.,.,CASSVGGYVRDTQYF,TGTGCCAGCAGCGTAGGTGGTTACGTTAGAGATACGCAGTATTTT
TRBV6-5,TRBJ1-1,few,.,CASRFTGTEAFF,TGTGCCAGCAGATTCACAGGCACTGAAGCTTTCTTT
TRBV19,TRBJ2-7,.,.,CASSREYHYEQYF,TGTGCCTCCTCCCGGGAGTATCACTACGAGCAGTACTTC
TRBV5-1,TRBJ2-5,once,.,CASSTRGGETQYF,TGCGCCAGCAGCACAAGGGGGGGGGAGACCCAGTACTTC
TRBV7-9,TRBJ1-4,.,.,CASSFDSINEKLFF,TGTGCCAGCAGCTTCGACAGTATTAATGAAAAACTGTTTTTT
TRBV29-1,TRBJ2-5,many,.,CSVEWDTDQETQYF,TGCAGCGTTGAATGGGACACGGACCAAGAGACCCAGTACTTC
TRBV18,TRBJ1-5,once,.,CASSPLAGSNQPQHF,TGTGCCAGCTCACCTCTGGCAGGGAGCAATCAGCCCCAGCATTTT
TRBV19,TRBJ1-1,.,.,CASSIIGLQNTEAFF,TGTGCCAGTAGTATCATCGGACTGCAGAACACTGAAGCTTTCTTT
TRBV7-9,TRBJ1-1,.,.,CASSLDFFNTEAFF,TGTGCCAGCAGCCTTGACTTTTTCAACACTGAAGCTTTCTTT
TRBV5-8,TRBJ2-1,few,.,CASSLGSTTRVDEQFF,TGTGCCAGCAGCTTGGGGTCTACGACTCGGGTCGATGAGCAGTTCTTC
TRBV6-5,TRBJ2-1,.,TRBD1,CASTKGTGGHNEQFF,TGTGCCAGCACCAAGGGAACAGGGGGGCACAATGAGCAGTTCTTC
TRBV7-9,TRBJ1-1,once,TRBD1,CASRSGGTAEAFF,TGTGCCAGCAGATCAGGGGGTACGGCTGAAGCTTTCTTT
TRBV5-6,TRBJ2-6,few,.,CASSFVRSGANVLTF,TGTGCCAGCAGCTTCGTGCGGTCTGGGGCCAACGTCCTGACTTTC
TRBV5-1,TRBJ1-6,.,.,CASHFGGIRSPLHF,TGCGCCAGCCATTTCGGAGGTATCAGGTCACCCCTCCACTTT
TRBV2,TRBJ2-3,.,TRBD2,CASMGLAGMDTQYF,TGTGCCAGCATGGGACTAGCGGGGATGGATACGCAGTATTTT
TRBV7-8,TRBJ1-2,.,TRBD1,CASSRDSDGYTF,TGTGCCAGCAGCCGGGACAGCGACGGCTACACCTTC
TRBV30,TRBJ2-2,once,TRBD1,CAWSAWGTGRFGNTGELFF,TGTGCCTGGAGTGCGTGGGGGACAGGGCGGTTTGGGAACACCGGGGAGCTGTTTTTT
TRBV7-9,TRBJ1-2,.,TRBD1,CASSSNLGTGNGYTF,TGTGCCAGCAGCTCAAATCTGGGGACAGGGAATGGCTACACCTTC
TRBV27,TRBJ2-7,.,.,CASSFGTTPYEQYF,TGTGCCAGCAGTTTTGGGACAACACCATACGAGCAGTACTTC
TRBV7-2,TRBJ2-7,.,TRBD1,CASSLAGQRSYEQYF,TGTGCCAGCAGCTTAGCGGGACAGCGATCCTACGAGCAGTACTTC
TRBV15,TRBJ1-2,.,.,CATSVSGGVGAGYTF,TGTGCCACCAGCGTTTCGGGGGGGGTAGGGGCTGGCTACACCTTC
TRBV9,TRBJ1-5,few,TRBD1,CASSEGQVNQPQHF,TGTGCCAGCAGCGAGGGACAGGTCAATCAGCCCCAGCATTTT